The rows below give T cell receptor beta chains drawn from one sample of a study of vaccination and CD4 T cells after COVID-19. Using its own MiXCR run on the PCR reads, TCRdb lists one record per CDR3 protein. Counted here are approximately 19,000 distinct CDR3 sequences, about 39% occurring once; the ten biggest clones make up under 15%. Antigen specificity for these receptors is unknown. The sequencing sample was made of CD4+ T cells from blood, cultured in vitro. The receptors were sampled from a human donor who had recovered from COVID-19. Both conserved end residues are trimmed from each CDR3.

v_call,j_call,cdr3_aa
TRBV6-5,TRBJ1-1,ASSYSTGRRNTEAF
TRBV25-1,TRBJ2-5,ASSDPTHPDRGRETQY
TRBV9,TRBJ2-5,ASSSQGRRYQETQY
TRBV24-1,TRBJ2-7,ATSDSAEKGAYEQY
TRBV5-1,TRBJ1-2,ASSFGNFNYGYT
TRBV27,TRBJ2-7,ASSSVRTKSYEQY
TRBV19,TRBJ1-1,ASSRQGTTEAF
TRBV18,TRBJ2-5,ASSPLAGGYETQY
TRBV7-9,TRBJ2-2,ASSSQGHRVGTGELF
TRBV6-1,TRBJ2-2,ASRAGTADTGELF
TRBV28,TRBJ1-2,ASLDREGYGYT
TRBV15,TRBJ1-2,ATSLGPGGDYGYT
TRBV7-2,TRBJ1-1,ASSARGNTEAF
TRBV20-1,TRBJ2-3,SAGPGGNTQY
TRBV6-5,TRBJ1-1,ASSYNQNTEAF
TRBV6-2/TRBV6-3,TRBJ2-7,ASSYSMLEGIRSYEQY
TRBV20-1,TRBJ1-3,SANRPSSSPGSIY
TRBV2,TRBJ1-4,ASSGRETKGEKLF
TRBV7-8,TRBJ2-5,ASSLAAGRGETQY
TRBV19,TRBJ2-3,ASSMGTFTPDTQY
TRBV5-1,TRBJ2-5,ASSPDRGRWETQY
TRBV20-1,TRBJ1-2,SARPGGTNYGYT
TRBV30,TRBJ2-1,AWSLGLAGGLGEF
TRBV19,TRBJ2-3,ASSIGGSTDTQY
TRBV7-3,TRBJ2-3,ASSPAPGAGTDTQY
TRBV27,TRBJ2-3,ASRRGAWTDTQY
TRBV20-1,TRBJ2-2,SARGTSGTTGELF
TRBV7-2,TRBJ1-2,ASSSDRGGYGYT
TRBV2,TRBJ1-6,ASSGDREVSPLH
TRBV6-5,TRBJ2-3,ASSYSNGRAGNTQY
TRBV20-1,TRBJ2-7,SASGGPYEQY
TRBV6-4,TRBJ2-1,ASSKDRGLNEQF
TRBV6-5,TRBJ1-5,ASSFGGPGLGQPQH
TRBV5-1,TRBJ2-7,ASSRSGANYEQY
TRBV6-5,TRBJ2-1,ASSYWGQPNNEQF
TRBV6-1,TRBJ2-1,ASIGGTGWGVNEQF